Below are 7 T cell receptor beta chains sequenced from a single sample in a study of T cells in Graves' hyperthyroidism and ophthalmopathy. It was RNA transcripts that yielded the amplified TCR beta CDR3 regions. The TCR CDR3 was amplified in a first-round RT-PCR using the HTBI primer set. MiXCR, applied by TCRdb to the multiplex PCR reads, yields one record per CDR3 protein. Found here are 530,000 or so distinct CDR3 sequences, around a quarter of them singletons; the top ten hold 11%. Material for sequencing was blood. These receptors came from a woman in her 30s with Graves' ophthalmopathy.

This clonotype was counted at least ten times. This chain uses TRBV28 with TRBJ2-5; D gene unclear. Germline V gene sequence: CDR1 MDHEN, CDR2 SYDVKM. V was shortened by 2 bases and J by 1 base, with 11 bases between the two germline ends. The CDR3 contains 15 residues. The CDR3 here is CASSLEVSVQETQYF. CDR3 coding DNA: TGTGCCAGCAGTTTAGAGGTCTCAGTCCAAGAGACCCAGTACTTC. Combining the CDR3 with reference TRBV28 and TRBJ2-5 gives the whole variable domain DVKVTQSSRYLVKRTGEKVFLECVQDMDHENMFWYRQDPGLGLRLIYFSYDVKMKEKGDIPEGYSVSREKKERFSLILESASTNQTSMYLCASSLEVSVQETQYFGPGTRLLVL.

This clonotype was seen more than once but under ten times. One base away lies a much larger clone, so this may be a sequencing read error. The V gene is TRBV2, the J gene TRBJ1-1, with D tentatively TRBD1 (6 bases). This CDR3 contains 13 residues. Germline values: CDR1 SNHLY, CDR2 FYNNEI. The CDR3 is CASSDRGVTEACF. CDR3 bases: TGTGCCAGCAGTGACAGGGGAGTCACTGAAGCTTGCTTT.

This clonotype has ten or more counts. The chain recombines TRBV27 with TRBJ1-2, with 8 bases aligning to TRBD1. The germline V gene encodes CDR1 MNHEY and CDR2 SMNVEV (reference sequence). After removal of 5 bases from V and 3 bases from J, the junction contained 2 bases not matched to a gene. The CDR3 covers 13 residues. The CDR3: CASSMTGDYGYTF. The DNA for the CDR3 is TGTGCCAGCAGTATGACAGGGGACTATGGCTACACCTTC.

This clonotype occurred many times. The chain has TRBV10-2 and TRBJ2-7; no clear D. CDR1 WSHSY and CDR2 SAAADI come from the germline V gene. The CDR3 spans 13 residues. Deletions cut 6 bases from V and 2 bases from J, with 11 bases between. Written as DNA, the CDR3 is TGCGCCAGCAGGCAGGACCCCACCTACGAGCAGTACTTC. This translates into CASRQDPTYEQYF.

This clonotype has at least ten counts. Mismatch with germline at one junction end may stem from a read error. V and J are TRBV12-3 or TRBV12-4 and TRBJ1-1; no firm D call. The CDR3 extends over 13 amino acids. The CDR3 is CASSLDLGPEAFF. For the CDR3, the DNA is TGTGCCAGCAGCTTAGATCTTGGTCCTGAAGCTTTCTTT.

There are many counts of this clonotype. This chain uses TRBV12-3 or TRBV12-4 with TRBJ2-2, with 8 bases that match TRBD1. CDR3 length: 17 amino acids. After removal of 7 bases from V and 0 bases from J, the junction contained 10 bases not matched to a gene. CDR3 protein: CASITGTGSSNTGELFF. For the CDR3, the DNA is TGTGCCAGCATTACGGGGACAGGATCTTCGAACACCGGGGAGCTGTTTTTT.

The DNA of the CDR3 is TGTGCCTGGAGTAGCCTAACTAGTCAAGAGACCCAGTACTTC. Translation: CAWSSLTSQETQYF. V gene TRBV30 combines with J gene TRBJ2-5; a weak D match, TRBD2 (5 bases). Trimming shortened V by 2 bases and J by 2 bases, and 12 bases separated the two germline ends. The CDR3 has 14 amino acids. Germline V CDR1 and CDR2: GTSNPN, SVGIG (reference sequence).